This T cell receptor beta chain was profiled in a study of cytomegalovirus exposure and HLA in healthy donors. Whole-study findings and limits: The study listed approximately 160 cytomegalovirus-associated TCR beta chains. Within the data, a cluster of highly shared sequence variants was likely a sequencing artifact. A link between a missense DCLRE1C variant and TCR beta V- and J-gene trimming emerged from a later analysis. In vitro checks showed that a few CMV-associated chains really do target CMV antigens.

Primers: 60 Vbeta forward and 13 Jbeta reverse. Only in-frame clones appear in the TCRdb table, and some are missing; sequencing was by immunoSEQ multiplex PCR. The data show 77,000 or so clones, approximately 71% seen once. Germline V gene sequence: CDR1 SGHTS, CDR2 YDEGEE. The CDR3 has 17 residues. Trimming shortened V by 3 bases and J by 4 bases, and 22 bases separated the two germline ends. This clone was found a few times. The antigen is not known. The specimen sequenced was PBMCs. The chain links TRBV5-8 to TRBJ2-5, with a possible D match to TRBD1 (7 bases). This receptor was obtained from a woman aged 40 to 50 in good health and CMV-seronegative. The CDR3 sequence: CASSSHHRQGGGETQYF. CDR3 coding DNA: TGTGCCAGCAGCTCCCACCACCGACAGGGAGGAGGAGAGACCCAGTACTTC.